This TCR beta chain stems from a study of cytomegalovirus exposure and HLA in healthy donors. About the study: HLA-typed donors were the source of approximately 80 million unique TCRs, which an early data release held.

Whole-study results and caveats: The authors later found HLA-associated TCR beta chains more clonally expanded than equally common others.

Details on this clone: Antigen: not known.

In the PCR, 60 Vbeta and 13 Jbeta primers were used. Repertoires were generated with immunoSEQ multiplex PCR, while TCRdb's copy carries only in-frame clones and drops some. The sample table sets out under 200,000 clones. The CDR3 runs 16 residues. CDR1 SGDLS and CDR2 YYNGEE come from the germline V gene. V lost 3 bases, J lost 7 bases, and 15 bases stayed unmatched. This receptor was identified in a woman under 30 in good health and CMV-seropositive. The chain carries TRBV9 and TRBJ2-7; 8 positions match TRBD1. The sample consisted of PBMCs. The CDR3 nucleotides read TGTGCCAGCAGCGGGCCCAGGACAGGGCGCCCTGGAGAGCAGTACTTC. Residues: CASSGPRTGRPGEQYF.